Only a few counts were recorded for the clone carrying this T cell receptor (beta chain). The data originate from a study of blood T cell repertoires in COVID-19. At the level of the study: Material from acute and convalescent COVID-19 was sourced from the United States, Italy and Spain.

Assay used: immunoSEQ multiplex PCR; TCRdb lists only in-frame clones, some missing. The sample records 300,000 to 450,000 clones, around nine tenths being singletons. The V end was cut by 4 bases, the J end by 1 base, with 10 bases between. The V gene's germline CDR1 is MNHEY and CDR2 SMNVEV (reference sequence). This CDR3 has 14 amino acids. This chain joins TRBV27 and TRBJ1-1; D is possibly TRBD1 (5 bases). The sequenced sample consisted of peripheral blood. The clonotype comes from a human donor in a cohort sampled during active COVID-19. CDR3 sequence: CASSWRGANTEAFF. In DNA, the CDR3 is TGTGCCAGCAGTTGGAGGGGCGCGAACACTGAAGCTTTCTTT.